Sequencing of this TCR beta chain was carried out in a study of blood T cell repertoires in COVID-19. On the study more broadly: Donors in the United States, Italy and Spain gave samples during acute or convalescent COVID-19.

Original processing methods: Amplification of reference gene primers provided the estimated nucleated cell counts. TCRdb's table, derived via immunoSEQ multiplex PCR, lists solely in-frame clones and lacks some. D and trimming come from the DNA, and the V and J calls and clone size come from that table. The data show 70,000 or so clones, with around four fifths seen just once and about 15% held by the top ten. With V trimmed by 7 bases and J by 4 bases, 7 bases remained unmatched. The V gene's germline CDR1 is LNHDA and CDR2 SQIVND (reference sequence). The CDR3 loop spans 14 amino acids. This sequence originates from a man in his 60s with COVID-19, enrolled during active disease. The chain joins TRBV19 to TRBJ1-2, with 9 bases lining up with TRBD1. The source material was peripheral blood. The CDR3 sequence is CASNRDRESYGYTF. The CDR3 bases are TGTGCCAGTAACCGGGACAGGGAATCCTATGGCTACACCTTC.